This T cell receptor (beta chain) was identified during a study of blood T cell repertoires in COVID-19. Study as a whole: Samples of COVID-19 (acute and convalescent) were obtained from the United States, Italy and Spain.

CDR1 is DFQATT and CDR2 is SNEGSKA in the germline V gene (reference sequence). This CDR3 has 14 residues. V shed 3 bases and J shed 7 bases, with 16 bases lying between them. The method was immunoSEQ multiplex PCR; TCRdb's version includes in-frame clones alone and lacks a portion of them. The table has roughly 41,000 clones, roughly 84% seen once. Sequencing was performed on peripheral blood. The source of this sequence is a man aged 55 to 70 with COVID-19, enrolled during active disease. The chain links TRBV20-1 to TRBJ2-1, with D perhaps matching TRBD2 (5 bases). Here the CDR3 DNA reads TGCAGTGCTAGTCGCCCCGGACTGGGGAATGAGCAGTTCTTC. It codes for CSASRPGLGNEQFF.